A selection of T cell receptor beta chains follows, all from one sample in a study of technical replicates of blood from a few donors. Data came from immunoSEQ multiplex PCR; TCRdb stores just in-frame clones and leaves some out. Altogether under 70,000 clones are present, approximately 86% being singletons, with the ten largest covering 5% to 6%. Source material: PBMCs. These receptors all come from a human donor in good health. Some clones in this sample may be carry-over from other donors' samples. Both conserved end residues are part of each CDR3. A D gene is named only where the DNA matches it firmly. Some rows mark clone size as missing; the rest say once, few, many or name a class of expanded clone.

J	V	size	D	CDR3	DNA
TRBJ2-3	TRBV5-1	few	TRBD2	CASSLDGGGQADTQYF	TGCGCCAGCAGCTTGGACGGCGGGGGGCAGGCAGATACGCAGTATTTT
TRBJ2-7	TRBV6-1	once	-	CASSASGNYEQYF	TGTGCCAGCAGTGCTTCGGGGAACTACGAGCAGTACTTC
TRBJ2-2	TRBV5-6	-	TRBD1	CASSQGTGGTGELFF	TGTGCCAGCAGCCAGGGGACAGGGGGCACCGGGGAGCTGTTTTTT
TRBJ2-5	TRBV4-3	-	TRBD2	CASSQVHSGGAPGTQYF	TGCGCCAGCAGCCAGGTCCATAGCGGGGGGGCCCCGGGGACCCAGTACTTC
TRBJ1-6	TRBV19	once	-	CASSSQGGDNSPLHF	TGTGCCAGTAGTTCCCAGGGCGGCGATAATTCACCCCTCCACTTT
TRBJ2-7	TRBV27	-	-	CASRDFGSSYEQYF	TGTGCCAGCAGGGACTTTGGAAGCTCCTACGAGCAGTACTTC
TRBJ2-7	TRBV7-2	-	TRBD1	CASSLGQGGYEQYF	TGTGCCAGCAGCCTGGGACAGGGGGGCTACGAGCAGTACTTC
TRBJ1-2	TRBV5-4	-	TRBD1	CASSSGTGVSNYGYTF	TGTGCCAGCAGCTCCGGGACAGGGGTCAGTAACTATGGCTACACCTTC
TRBJ2-7	TRBV9	-	-	CASSVDSSYEQYF	TGTGCCAGCAGCGTTGACTCATCCTACGAGCAGTACTTC
TRBJ1-6	TRBV5-5	-	-	CASSFRDTAVYNSPLHF	TGTGCCAGCAGCTTCCGGGACACGGCAGTCTATAATTCACCCCTCCACTTT
TRBJ2-2	TRBV9	-	-	CASSPGNTGELFF	TGTGCCAGCAGCCCCGGGAACACCGGGGAGCTGTTTTTT
TRBJ2-2	TRBV29-1	once	-	CSAGETANLIGGELFF	TGCAGCGCCGGGGAGACCGCGAATCTTATTGGCGGGGAGCTGTTTTTT
TRBJ2-5	TRBV12-5	-	TRBD2	CASGRGLGPLYF	TGTGCTAGCGGACGGGGACTAGGGCCTTTGTACTTC
TRBJ2-7	TRBV5-4	once	TRBD2	CASSSRLAGDYYEQYF	TGTGCCAGCAGCTCTAGACTAGCGGGGGATTACTACGAGCAGTACTTC
TRBJ2-3	TRBV7-3	once	-	CASSPGSTDTQYF	TGTGCCAGCAGCCCGGGGAGTACAGATACGCAGTATTTT
TRBJ2-7	TRBV5-1	-	-	CASSLSGSSYEQYF	TGCGCCAGCAGCCTGTCCGGTAGCTCCTACGAGCAGTACTTC
TRBJ1-5	TRBV7-2	-	-	CASRLTPNQPQHF	TGTGCCAGCAGACTGACACCGAATCAGCCCCAGCATTTT
TRBJ2-2	TRBV14	-	TRBD2	CASSPQRGSGRLSNTGELFF	TGTGCCAGCAGCCCTCAGCGAGGTAGCGGGAGACTTTCGAACACCGGGGAGCTGTTTTTT
TRBJ2-7	TRBV30	-	-	CAWSQAGPEQYF	TGTGCCTGGAGTCAGGCAGGGCCCGAGCAGTACTTC
TRBJ1-1	TRBV6-4	-	-	CASSDRGGDTEAFF	TGTGCCAGCAGTGACAGGGGGGGGGACACTGAAGCTTTCTTT
TRBJ2-3	TRBV9	-	TRBD2	CASGLGGGSTDTQYF	TGTGCCAGCGGGCTAGGCGGGGGATCCACAGATACGCAGTATTTT
TRBJ1-2	TRBV18	few	-	CASSPEQVGYGYTF	TGTGCCAGCTCACCCGAACAGGTTGGCTATGGCTACACCTTC
TRBJ2-2	TRBV4-2	-	TRBD2	CASSHEPGLAGDRTGELFF	TGTGCCAGCAGCCACGAACCGGGACTAGCGGGGGACCGGACCGGGGAGCTGTTTTTT
TRBJ2-6	TRBV4-3	-	-	CASSQDLATGANVLTF	TGCGCCAGCAGCCAAGATTTGGCAACCGGGGCCAACGTCCTGACTTTC
TRBJ2-1	TRBV4-2	once	TRBD2	CASRSGGVGNEQFF	TGTGCCAGCCGTAGCGGGGGGGTTGGGAATGAGCAGTTCTTC
TRBJ1-2	TRBV20-1	-	TRBD1	CSARTGNGYTF	TGCAGTGCTAGGACAGGGAATGGCTACACCTTC
TRBJ2-5	TRBV11-2	-	-	CASSRTGSRETQYF	TGTGCCAGCAGCCGTACAGGGTCCAGGGAGACCCAGTACTTC
TRBJ1-2	TRBV5-8	-	TRBD1	CASSLRQGANYGYTF	TGTGCCAGCAGCTTGAGACAGGGGGCGAACTATGGCTACACCTTC
TRBJ2-7	TRBV5-4	-	TRBD1	CATTPGQWNSYEQYF	TGTGCCACCACCCCGGGACAGTGGAACTCCTACGAGCAGTACTTC
TRBJ1-1	TRBV6-6	-	-	CASSYTVNTEAFF	TGTGCCAGCAGTTACACAGTGAACACTGAAGCTTTCTTT
TRBJ2-1	TRBV4-2	once	TRBD2	CASSQDLGLAVIYNEQFF	TGTGCCAGCAGCCAAGATTTGGGGCTAGCGGTTATCTACAATGAGCAGTTCTTC
TRBJ2-5	TRBV5-1	-	TRBD2	CASSLERAGETQYF	TGCGCCAGCAGCTTAGAGAGAGCGGGGGAGACCCAGTACTTC
TRBJ1-2	TRBV6-6	-	-	CASSPLYGYTF	TGTGCCAGCAGTCCCTTATATGGCTACACCTTC
TRBJ1-1	TRBV10-2	-	-	CASSHAGGDTEAFF	TGCGCCAGCAGCCATGCGGGGGGGGACACTGAAGCTTTCTTT
TRBJ2-2	TRBV4-3	-	-	CASSQGLEGTGELFF	TGCGCCAGCAGCCAAGGTTTAGAGGGCACCGGGGAGCTGTTTTTT
TRBJ2-7	TRBV14	few	-	CASSQDNPSYEQYF	TGTGCCAGCAGCCAAGATAATCCGAGCTACGAGCAGTACTTC
TRBJ2-1	TRBV18	-	TRBD2	CASSLTSGSSYNEQFF	TGTGCCAGCTCCCTGACTAGCGGGAGCTCCTACAATGAGCAGTTCTTC
TRBJ2-3	TRBV9	once	TRBD2	CASSVEERGGFTDTQYF	TGTGCCAGCAGCGTAGAGGAGCGGGGAGGGTTCACAGATACGCAGTATTTT
TRBJ2-1	TRBV29-1	-	TRBD1	CSVEGGQGVVGEQFF	TGCAGCGTTGAAGGGGGACAGGGAGTCGTCGGTGAGCAGTTCTTC
TRBJ2-7	TRBV7-3	once	-	CASRAMRAYEQYF	TGTGCCAGCAGAGCCATGCGTGCCTACGAGCAGTACTTC
TRBJ2-1	TRBV9	-	TRBD2	CASSVQLAGSDEQFF	TGTGCCAGCAGCGTTCAACTAGCGGGTTCAGATGAGCAGTTCTTC
TRBJ1-5	TRBV6-6	-	-	CASSPTGFNQPQHF	TGTGCCAGCAGCCCCACAGGGTTCAATCAGCCCCAGCATTTT
TRBJ2-4	TRBV11-2	-	TRBD1	CASSRDRVFEYF	TGTGCCAGCAGCCGGGACAGGGTGTTTGAGTACTTC
TRBJ2-2	TRBV18	-	-	CASSPPRVNTGELFF	TGTGCCAGCTCACCACCACGAGTGAACACCGGGGAGCTGTTTTTT
TRBJ1-1	TRBV15	-	TRBD1	CATSSDRDTEAFF	TGTGCCACCAGCAGTGACAGGGACACTGAAGCTTTCTTT
TRBJ2-5	TRBV7-2	-	-	CASSPGEAQYF	TGTGCCAGCAGCCCCGGGGAGGCCCAGTACTTC
TRBJ2-6	TRBV9	-	TRBD1	CASSGQGTGANVLTF	TGTGCCAGCAGCGGACAGGGAACTGGGGCCAACGTCCTGACTTTC
TRBJ1-5	TRBV29-1	-	TRBD1	CSVAITGDYNQPQHF	TGCAGCGTCGCTATAACAGGGGATTACAATCAGCCCCAGCATTTT
TRBJ2-7	TRBV4-3	-	-	CASSLNPLGEQYF	TGCGCCAGCAGCCTAAACCCCCTCGGCGAGCAGTACTTC
TRBJ1-6	TRBV11-2	-	-	CASSVTGNSPLHF	TGTGCCAGCAGCGTCACAGGGAATTCACCCCTCCACTTT
TRBJ2-2	TRBV7-3	-	-	CASSRPGGLANTGELFF	TGTGCCAGCAGCAGACCCGGGGGGCTCGCGAACACCGGGGAGCTGTTTTTT
TRBJ2-1	TRBV7-9	few	TRBD2	CASSLSGTSGGDEQFF	TGTGCCAGCAGCTTGTCCGGGACTAGTGGGGGGGATGAGCAGTTCTTC
TRBJ1-1	TRBV4-1	-	-	CASSHLPGQSRDTEAFF	TGCGCCAGCAGCCATCTCCCAGGACAGTCGAGGGACACTGAAGCTTTCTTT
TRBJ2-5	TRBV19	-	TRBD2	CASSEGLAGASHYF	TGTGCCAGTTCCGAGGGGCTAGCGGGCGCCTCCCATTACTTC
TRBJ2-7	TRBV15	-	-	CATSRGGGNYEQYF	TGTGCCACCAGCAGGGGGGGAGGCAACTACGAGCAGTACTTC
TRBJ1-5	TRBV6-6	few	-	CASRETEVGNQPQHF	TGTGCCAGCAGGGAGACAGAGGTCGGCAATCAGCCCCAGCATTTT
TRBJ2-5	TRBV18	-	TRBD2	CASSQGLAGGPIQETQYF	TGTGCCAGCTCGCAAGGACTAGCGGGGGGGCCAATCCAAGAGACCCAGTACTTC
TRBJ1-5	TRBV5-6	-	-	CASSLYSGINQPQHF	TGTGCCAGCAGCTTGTATTCAGGGATTAATCAGCCCCAGCATTTT
TRBJ2-2	TRBV5-1	-	TRBD2	CASSFLAGHTGELFF	TGCGCCAGCAGCTTCCTAGCGGGGCACACCGGGGAGCTGTTTTTT
TRBJ2-5	TRBV4-2	-	TRBD1	CASSQGLDRGRPETQYF	TGTGCCAGCAGCCAAGGCTTGGACAGGGGGCGCCCAGAGACCCAGTACTTC